What follows are 18 T cell receptor beta chains derived from one specimen sequenced in a study of CD8+ T cells in alopecia areata. Treatment described: oral pan-JAK inhibitor, 5-10 mg twice daily. It was cDNA, reverse transcribed from extracted RNA, that served as the sequencing template. The repertoire was sequenced with immunoSEQ multiplex PCR; TCRdb's copy has only in-frame clones and lacks some. Counted here are 150,000 to 200,000 clones, around three fifths occurring once; the ten biggest clones make up 1%. The source was CD4+ T cells sorted from blood, collected at week 24, from a patient treated with tofacitinib. The receptors derive from a human donor with alopecia areata.

This clone was detected only a few times. The rearrangement joins TRBV7-8 to TRBJ1-4; D unresolved. The CDR3 totals 15 residues. Germline values: CDR1 SGHVS, CDR2 FQNEAQ. With 2 bases removed from V and 5 bases from J, the gap between germline ends came to 12 bases. Here the CDR3 reads CASSLFGRENEKLFF. The CDR3 nucleotides read TGTGCCAGCAGCTTATTTGGGAGGGAGAATGAAAAACTGTTTTTT.

V gene TRBV25-1 combines with J gene TRBJ2-7; D ambiguous. The V gene's germline CDR1 is MGHDK and CDR2 SYGVNS. The germline V and J ends were trimmed by 2 bases and 3 bases, with 5 bases remaining between them. The CDR3 loop spans 12 amino acids. For the CDR3, the DNA is TGTGCCAGCAGTGAACGTTTCTACGAGCAGTACTTC. It is translated as CASSERFYEQYF.

CDR3 protein: CASSGHPAPNKETQYF. The CDR3 coding sequence is TGCGCCAGCAGCGGCCATCCGGCGCCAAATAAAGAGACCCAGTACTTC. This chain uses TRBV4-1 with TRBJ2-5; unclear D gene. Germline assignment: CDR1 MGHRA and CDR2 YSYEKL. The V gene lost 5 bases and the J gene lost 3 bases, with 19 bases spanning the gap. This CDR3 contains 16 residues.

This chain joins TRBV4-3 and TRBJ1-1; D possibly corresponds to TRBD1 (5 bases). The CDR3 has 13 residues. The V gene's germline CDR1 is LGHNA and CDR2 YSLEER. Between the trimmed V and J ends, which lost 3 bases and 5 bases, there was a span of 10 bases. The CDR3 reads CASSQGERTEAFF. The CDR3, as DNA: TGCGCCAGCAGCCAGGGGGAGAGGACTGAAGCTTTCTTT.

This clone occurred a few times. This sequence joins TRBV15 and TRBJ2-6; D is unresolved. The CDR3 is made up of 15 amino acids. V lost 8 bases and J lost 0, with 11 bases in between. Germline V lookup: CDR1 LNHNV, CDR2 YYDKDF (reference sequence). CDR3 loop: CATFNIRSGANVLTF. As DNA, the CDR3 is TGTGCCACCTTTAACATTCGCTCTGGGGCCAACGTCCTGACTTTC.

DNA of the CDR3: TGTGCCTGGAGTGTACTCGGGACAGCGAACACTGAAGCTTTCTTT. Translating gives CAWSVLGTANTEAFF. The V gene is TRBV30, the J gene TRBJ1-1, with 7 nucleotides matching TRBD1. V was clipped by 0 bases and J by 1 base; unmatched bases: 5. The CDR3 runs 15 residues. Germline V lookup: CDR1 GTSNPN, CDR2 SVGIG (reference sequence).

The chain uses TRBV30 and TRBJ1-2; tentative D call: TRBD1 (5 bases). V dropped 0 bases and J dropped 7 bases, with 9 bases sitting between them. This CDR3 region has 12 residues. CDR1 GTSNPN and CDR2 SVGIG come from the germline V gene (reference sequence). CDR3 region: CAWSVERGGYTF. CDR3 sequence (DNA): TGTGCCTGGAGTGTTGAGAGGGGTGGCTACACCTTC.

CDR3 nucleotides: TGTGCCAGCAGCTTATCCCTGGGTAGCACTGAAGCTTTCTTT. Its translation is CASSLSLGSTEAFF. The chain carries TRBV7-6 and TRBJ1-1; D call uncertain. This CDR3 is built from 14 residues. V dropped 2 bases and J dropped 4 bases, with 11 bases sitting between them. From germline, CDR1 is SGHVS and CDR2 FNYEAQ.

V and J are TRBV29-1 and TRBJ1-1; 8 positions match TRBD1. The junction had 9 bases not matched to a gene; V was cut back by 2 bases and J by 7 bases. The length of the CDR3 is 14 residues. Germline V gene data show CDR1 as SQVTM and CDR2 as ANQGSEA. The CDR3 loop reads CSVEPRTGTSEAFF. The CDR3 DNA sequence: TGCAGCGTTGAACCGAGGACAGGGACGAGTGAAGCTTTCTTT.

CDR3 residues: CSVDGLAATKDTQYF. The DNA of the CDR3 is TGCAGCGTTGATGGGCTAGCGGCAACCAAAGATACGCAGTATTTT. The chain has TRBV29-1 and TRBJ2-3, with 7 nucleotides matching TRBD2. J lost 5 bases, V lost 3 bases, and 11 bases had no gene match. The CDR3 covers 15 residues. Looked up from germline, CDR1 is SQVTM and CDR2 is ANQGSEA.

The V gene is TRBV5-1, the J gene TRBJ2-5; either TRBD1 or TRBD2 may fit D (5 bases each). V dropped 6 bases and J dropped 4 bases, with 13 bases sitting between them. The CDR3 spans 13 residues. Per the germline V gene, CDR1 is SGHRS and CDR2 is YFSETQ. CDR3 loop: CASNSEGRETQYF. CDR3 coding DNA: TGCGCCAGCAATAGTGAGGGGCGAGAGACCCAGTACTTC.

This rearrangement joins TRBV7-2 to TRBJ2-1; D ambiguous. Trimming removed 6 bases at V and 6 bases at J, with 9 bases between. The CDR3 runs 12 residues. CDR1 and CDR2 (germline): SGHTA, FQGNSA. Here the CDR3 DNA reads TGTGCCAGCAGTAAGAAACCCAATGAGCAGTTCTTC. Translated: CASSKKPNEQFF.

V usage is TRBV27 and J usage is TRBJ1-4; no clear D gene. The V gene's germline CDR1 is MNHEY and CDR2 SMNVEV (reference sequence). The CDR3 consists of 13 residues. With 2 bases removed from V and 4 bases from J, the gap between germline ends came to 5 bases. CDR3 in amino acids: CASSLGVNEKLFF. As DNA, the CDR3 is TGTGCCAGCAGTTTAGGAGTTAATGAAAAACTGTTTTTT. Together with reference TRBV27 and TRBJ1-4, the CDR3 gives the full variable domain: EAQVTQNPRYLITVTGKKLTVTCSQNMNHEYMSWYRQDPGLGLRQIYYSMNVEVTDKGDVPEGYKVSRKEKRNFPLILESPSPNQTSLYFCASSLGVNEKLFFGSGTQLSVL.

This clone was seen more than once but under ten times. The V and J genes are TRBV7-9 and TRBJ2-2; D tentatively fits TRBD1 or TRBD2 (6 bases each). This CDR3 spans 18 amino acids. Looked up from germline, CDR1 is SEHNR and CDR2 is FQNEAQ (reference sequence). Trimming removed 5 bases at V and 4 bases at J, with 23 bases between. CDR3 sequence: CASSPDWGAGTTTGELFF. The DNA for the CDR3 is TGTGCCAGCAGCCCCGATTGGGGGGCGGGGACCACCACCGGGGAGCTGTTTTTT.

This clone was seen a few times. The V call is TRBV29-1, the J call TRBJ1-2; 10 bases fit TRBD1. The CDR3 extends over 13 amino acids. V gave up 4 bases and J gave up 2 bases; unmatched junction bases: 1. Germline V gene data show CDR1 as SQVTM and CDR2 as ANQGSEA. CDR3 in DNA: TGCAGCGTTGGACAGGGGGCCAACTATGGCTACACCTTC. It codes for CSVGQGANYGYTF.

The chain has TRBV5-1 and TRBJ1-6; TRBD1 matches 8 bases. Trimming cost V 4 bases and J 10 bases; bases outside gene matches: 7. Germline values: CDR1 SGHRS, CDR2 YFSETQ. The CDR3 runs to 14 residues. In DNA, the CDR3 is TGCGCCAGCAGCACCGACAGGGGATACTCACCCCTCCACTTT. Residues: CASSTDRGYSPLHF.

This clone was counted between two and nine times. The genes are TRBV5-1 and TRBJ2-5; maybe TRBD1 (6 bases). The CDR3 runs 14 residues. The germline V gene encodes CDR1 SGHRS and CDR2 YFSETQ. V lost 4 bases and J 4 bases, leaving 14 bases between the germline ends. CDR3 loop: CASSPAQGGETQYF. The DNA for the CDR3 is TGCGCCAGCAGCCCTGCACAGGGTGGAGAGACCCAGTACTTC.

This clone was counted at least ten times. The identical CDR3 is also encoded by other nucleotide sequences in the sample. The chain combines TRBV10-3 with TRBJ1-2, with no clear D. V was cut by 2 bases and J by 0 bases, with 4 bases left in between. The CDR3 extends over 13 amino acids. Germline V gene data show CDR1 as ENHRY and CDR2 as SYGVKD. The CDR3 nucleotides read TGTGCCATCAGTGAGGGGACTAACTATGGCTACACCTTC. It encodes CAISEGTNYGYTF.